These 17 T cell receptor beta chains were sequenced from one sample in a study of T cell repertoires in cytomegalovirus infection. TCRdb independently ran MiXCR on the reads; one entry per CDR3 protein. The table shows roughly 76,000 distinct CDR3 sequences, with 3.7% occurring only once. Material: PBMCs. These receptors were taken from a human donor in good health (CMV status not recorded). Some clones in this sample may be carry-over from other donors' samples.

This clonotype has a count of ten or more. The J gene is TRBJ1-1, the V gene TRBV19; the D gene is possibly TRBD1 (5 bases). Per germline, CDR1 LNHDA and CDR2 SQIVND (reference sequence). The CDR3 is made up of 13 amino acids. V gave up 7 bases and J gave up 9 bases, with 18 bases separating them. CDR3 in DNA: TGTGCCAGTAACTGGCAGGGTGGAGGCAAAGCTTTCTTT. The encoded protein is CASNWQGGGKAFF.

This clonotype has ten or more counts. Its ends do not fully match the called genes, so a read error is possible. In nucleotides, the CDR3 is TGTGCCAGCAGCTTAGGACTCACCACAGATACGCAGTATTTT. It specifies CASSLGLTTDTQYF. This chain joins TRBV12-3 or TRBV12-4 and TRBJ2-3; tentative D call: TRBD2 (5 bases). The CDR3 runs to 14 residues.

This clonotype has only a few counts. V usage is TRBV28 and J usage is TRBJ1-1, with a tentative D call TRBD1 (5 bases). The CDR3 length is 17 residues. Trimming left V 5 bases short and J 6 bases short, with 25 bases between. Germline values: CDR1 MDHEN, CDR2 SYDVKM. CDR3 loop: CASSPPGPWVGTSEAFF. Written as DNA, the CDR3 is TGTGCCAGCAGTCCCCCGGGACCCTGGGTGGGGACTTCTGAAGCTTTCTTT.

This clonotype was recorded many times. This rearrangement joins TRBV6-4 to TRBJ2-1; 12 positions agree with TRBD2. After removal of 2 bases from V and 6 bases from J, the junction contained 2 bases not matched to a gene. The CDR3 is 15 residues long. Germline lookup yields CDR1 MRHNA and CDR2 SNTAGT. The CDR3 DNA reads as TGTGCCAGCAGTGACGCTAGCGGGGGGGCCAATGAGCAGTTCTTC. It codes for CASSDASGGANEQFF.

In this sample, this clonotype turned up many times. The chain uses TRBV24-1 and TRBJ1-6, with a possible D match to TRBD1 (6 bases). The length of the CDR3 is 14 residues. Germline-derived CDR1 and CDR2 are KGHDR and SFDVKD. Trimming pared 4 bases from V and 8 bases from J, leaving 11 bases between. The DNA for the CDR3 is TGTGCCACCAGTGACAACAGGGATTATTCACCCCTCCACTTT. Protein: CATSDNRDYSPLHF.

This clonotype occurred many times. The CDR3 loop is CASSWFGTGGGKLFF. CDR3 bases: TGTGCCAGCAGTTGGTTCGGGACAGGGGGTGGAAAACTGTTTTTT. This chain links TRBV12-3 or TRBV12-4 with TRBJ1-4, with 11 bases matching TRBD1. The length of the CDR3 is 15 residues. V lost 4 bases, J lost 10 bases, and 8 bases stayed unmatched.

At least ten counts were recorded for this clonotype. The chain couples TRBV10-3 to TRBJ1-2, with D unclear. Germline loops: CDR1 ENHRY, CDR2 SYGVKD. The CDR3 sequence is 14 residues long. V was trimmed by 4 bases and J by 0 bases, leaving 9 bases between them. The CDR3 sequence: CAISVGRANYGYTF. Here the CDR3 DNA reads TGTGCCATCAGTGTAGGCAGAGCTAACTATGGCTACACCTTC.

This clonotype was counted at least ten times. As DNA, the CDR3 is TGTGCCAGCAGTTCCTCTAGCGGGGGCGGTAAAGATACGCAGTATTTT. Residues: CASSSSSGGGKDTQYF. The J gene is TRBJ2-3, the V gene TRBV7-6; 10 bases match TRBD2. J was trimmed by 5 bases and V by 6 bases; bases with no gene match: 11. The CDR3 has 16 residues. Looked up from germline, CDR1 is SGHVS and CDR2 is FNYEAQ.

The table lists this clonotype with a few counts. This sequence joins TRBV7-2 and TRBJ2-5; 15 nucleotides align to TRBD2. The CDR3 runs 18 residues. Germline trimming cut 3 bases from V and 7 bases from J; bases unmatched to any gene: 12. Germline-derived CDR1 and CDR2 are SGHTA and FQGNSA. The CDR3 loop reads CASSFPGLAGGPSGTQYF. The DNA of the CDR3 is TGTGCCAGCAGCTTTCCGGGACTAGCGGGGGGCCCTTCAGGGACCCAGTACTTC. The full variable domain, with the rest looked up from reference TRBV7-2 and TRBJ2-5, is GAGVSQSPSNKVTEKGKDVELRCDPISGHTALYWYRQSLGQGLEFLIYFQGNSAPDKSGLPSDRFSAERTGGSVSTLTIQRTQQEDSAVYLCASSFPGLAGGPSGTQYFGPGTRLLVL.

This clonotype showed up many times. This chain links TRBV6-5 with TRBJ2-7; D could derive from TRBD1 or TRBD2 (5 bases each). This CDR3 has 16 residues. Germline V gives CDR1 MNHEY, CDR2 SVGAGI. Trimming cost V 0 bases and J 4 bases, with 16 bases left between them. The CDR3: CASSYSMGTEIYEQYF. In DNA form, the CDR3 reads TGTGCCAGCAGTTACTCGATGGGGACGGAAATTTACGAGCAGTACTTC.

This clonotype was counted many times. The chain has TRBV18 and TRBJ2-1; TRBD2 matches 14 bases. The CDR3 totals 18 residues. Germline V gives CDR1 KGHSH, CDR2 LQKENI. V lost 8 bases to trimming and J lost 3 bases; unmatched junction nucleotides: 12. The DNA for the CDR3 is TGTGCCAGCAGTAGCTCCGGGACTAGCGGGGGCCTCTACAATGAGCAGTTCTTC. It yields the protein CASSSSGTSGGLYNEQFF. Full variable domain (outside the CDR3, taken from reference TRBV18 and TRBJ2-1): NAGVMQNPRHLVRRRGQEARLRCSPMKGHSHVYWYRQLPEEGLKFMVYLQKENIIDESGMPKERFSAEFPKEGPSILRIQQVVRGDSAAYFCASSSSGTSGGLYNEQFFGPGTRLTVL.

This clonotype has a count of ten or more. The chain links TRBV7-2 to TRBJ1-2; weak D call: TRBD1 (5 bases). This CDR3 is built from 16 residues. The ends were cut back, 5 bases at V and 2 bases at J, with 18 bases in the middle. Germline lookup yields CDR1 SGHTA and CDR2 FQGNSA. CDR3: CASSPSFGGVNYGYTF. In DNA, the CDR3 is TGTGCCAGCAGCCCCTCGTTTGGGGGGGTGAACTATGGCTACACCTTC.

The sample holds many counts of this clonotype. This chain joins TRBV24-1 and TRBJ2-6; D remains ambiguous. The CDR3 is 16 amino acids. The V end was cut by 1 base, the J end by 0 bases, with 6 bases between. In germline, CDR1 is KGHDR, CDR2 SFDVKD. In nucleotides, the CDR3 is TGTGCCACCAGTGATTTTAAGGACTCTGGGGCCAACGTCCTGACTTTC. Its protein is CATSDFKDSGANVLTF.

This clonotype has at least ten counts. This rearrangement joins TRBV7-2 to TRBJ1-4; D gene uncertain. Looked up from germline, CDR1 is SGHTA and CDR2 is FQGNSA. This CDR3 spans 13 amino acids. The V and J ends lost 6 bases and 5 bases respectively, with 10 bases between them. CDR3 nucleotide sequence: TGTGCCAGCAGAGGACGGCGCAATGAAAAACTGTTTTTT. It codes for CASRGRRNEKLFF. Variable domain in full (rest from reference TRBV7-2 and TRBJ1-4): GAGVSQSPSNKVTEKGKDVELRCDPISGHTALYWYRQSLGQGLEFLIYFQGNSAPDKSGLPSDRFSAERTGGSVSTLTIQRTQQEDSAVYLCASRGRRNEKLFFGSGTQLSVL.

The sample holds many counts of this clonotype. CDR3 sequence (DNA): TGTGCCAGCAGCTTACCGGGCAGAAATCAGCCCCAGCATTTT. This sequence encodes CASSLPGRNQPQHF. The chain joins TRBV7-2 to TRBJ1-5, with D unresolved. CDR1 SGHTA and CDR2 FQGNSA come from the germline V gene. This CDR3 has 14 residues. Trimming shortened V by 2 bases and J by 4 bases, and 9 bases separated the two germline ends.

This clonotype was counted many times. The CDR3 loop reads CASSQGLIAGGASHEQYF. CDR3 nucleotide sequence: TGTGCCAGTAGTCAAGGCTTGATAGCAGGGGGCGCTTCGCACGAGCAGTACTTC. The rearrangement joins TRBV19 to TRBJ2-7; 8 bases are a match to TRBD1. V shed 5 bases, J shed 5 bases, and the junction held 20 bases outside the gene matches. CDR3 length: 18 residues. Germline CDR1 is LNHDA and CDR2 is SQIVND (reference sequence).

This clonotype was counted only a few times. This chain links TRBV20-1 with TRBJ1-1, with D uncertain. The V end was cut by 5 bases, the J end by 8 bases, with 12 bases between. The V gene's germline CDR1 is DFQATT and CDR2 SNEGSKA (reference sequence). This CDR3 is 11 amino acids long. The chain's CDR3 is CSALHSGEAFF. DNA for the CDR3: TGCAGTGCTCTTCACAGCGGGGAAGCTTTCTTT.